This passage covers 20 T cell receptor beta chains from one sample sequenced in a study of blood T cell repertoires in COVID-19. Sequenced by immunoSEQ multiplex PCR; TCRdb stores in-frame clones only, minus some. In the table there are 60,000 to 75,000 clones, roughly 88% of which are singletons. The sample taken for sequencing was peripheral blood. These TCRs come from a man aged 25 to 40 with acute or convalescent COVID-19.

The rearrangement links TRBV18 to TRBJ1-2; TRBD1 is a possible D gene (6 bases). This CDR3 is built from 15 residues. The V and J ends lost 2 bases and 3 bases respectively, with 13 bases between them. The germline CDR1 and CDR2 sequences are KGHSH and LQKENI. The CDR3: CASSPYRDPDYGYTF. The CDR3 nucleotides are TGTGCCAGCTCACCATACAGGGACCCGGACTATGGCTACACCTTC.

This chain links TRBV7-2 with TRBJ1-1; no reliable D call. Between the trimmed V and J ends, which lost 5 bases and 2 bases, there was a span of 18 bases. This CDR3 has 16 residues. From germline, CDR1 is SGHTA and CDR2 FQGNSA. This CDR3 is CASSPLRGNLNTEAFF. The CDR3 DNA reads as TGTGCCAGCAGCCCCTTACGGGGTAACTTAAACACTGAAGCTTTCTTT.

In this sample, this clone turned up a few times. J is TRBJ1-5 and V is TRBV7-8, with D unclear. Germline V gene sequence: CDR1 SGHVS, CDR2 FQNEAQ. Trimming took 2 bases from V and 1 from J, leaving 9 bases between them. CDR3 length: 15 amino acids. CDR3 amino acids: CASSLYSGSNQPQHF. The DNA of the CDR3 is TGTGCCAGCAGCTTATACTCCGGGAGCAATCAGCCCCAGCATTTT. Full variable domain (remainder filled in from reference TRBV7-8 and TRBJ1-5): GAGVSQSPRYKVAKRGQDVALRCDPISGHVSLFWYQQALGQGPEFLTYFQNEAQLDKSGLPSDRFFAERPEGSVSTLKIQRTQQEDSAVYLCASSLYSGSNQPQHFGDGTRLSIL.

The gene calls are TRBV19 and TRBJ1-1; 7 bases are a match to TRBD1. CDR3 length: 14 residues. V trimming: 9 bases; J trimming: 6 bases; junction bases outside the gene matches: 13. From germline, CDR1 is LNHDA and CDR2 SQIVND (reference sequence). The CDR3 nucleotides are TGTGCCAGCCGAGAACCGGGACAGTTAGCTGAAGCTTTCTTT. It specifies CASREPGQLAEAFF.

The V and J genes are TRBV7-9 and TRBJ1-2; D call uncertain. This CDR3 has 14 amino acids. The germline V gene has CDR1 SEHNR and CDR2 FQNEAQ (reference sequence). V shed 4 bases and J shed 0 bases, with 9 bases lying between them. In DNA form, the CDR3 reads TGTGCCAGCAGCTACGGAACAGCTAACTATGGCTACACCTTC. It is translated as CASSYGTANYGYTF. Complete variable domain (other parts from reference TRBV7-9 and TRBJ1-2): DTGVSQNPRHKITKRGQNVTFRCDPISEHNRLYWYRQTLGQGPEFLTYFQNEAQLEKSRLLSDRFSAERPKGSFSTLEIQRTEQGDSAMYLCASSYGTANYGYTFGSGTRLTVV.

The V and J genes are TRBV4-1 and TRBJ1-3; D gene uncertain. The CDR3 contains 15 residues. V lost 4 bases and J lost 0, with 10 bases in between. Germline values: CDR1 MGHRA, CDR2 YSYEKL. CDR3 sequence: CASSLTQTSGNTIYF. CDR3 DNA: TGCGCCAGCAGCCTAACACAGACCTCTGGAAACACCATATATTTT.

The chain joins TRBV27 to TRBJ1-4, with D perhaps matching TRBD1 (5 bases). This CDR3 spans 15 amino acids. CDR1 and CDR2 from the germline V gene are MNHEY and SMNVEV (reference sequence). Trimming removed 5 bases from V and 7 bases from J, with 17 bases in between. CDR3 region: CASSLTDPRGEKLFF. The CDR3, as DNA: TGTGCCAGCAGTCTAACCGATCCTAGGGGTGAAAAACTGTTTTTT.

This clone has just one count. The CDR3 sequence: CASSQGNRGPYNQPQHF. The CDR3 nucleotides are TGTGCCAGCAGCCAAGGTAACAGGGGGCCCTACAATCAGCCCCAGCATTTT. This sequence joins TRBV3-1 (or the pseudogene TRBV3-2) and TRBJ1-5, with 9 bases lining up with TRBD1. The germline gives CDR1 LGHDT, CDR2 YNNKEL (reference sequence). This CDR3 comprises 17 residues. V lost 1 base, J lost 3 bases, and 7 bases stayed unmatched.

The chain carries TRBV9 and TRBJ2-3, with 13 bases that match TRBD2. CDR3 length equals 18 residues. V lost 6 bases and J lost 2; bases outside the gene matches: 12. Per the germline V gene, CDR1 is SGDLS and CDR2 is YYNGEE. DNA for the CDR3: TGTGCCAGCAACACTCAACCGGGACTAGCGGGAACCACAGATACGCAGTATTTT. Translated: CASNTQPGLAGTTDTQYF.

The chain links TRBV15 to TRBJ1-2; D unclear. The CDR3 is 13 residues long. CDR1 is LNHNV and CDR2 is YYDKDF in the germline V gene (reference sequence). V lost 9 bases and J 4 bases, leaving 15 bases between the germline ends. CDR3 DNA: TGTGCCACTTCGATGAGGGATCTCTATGGCTACACCTTC. It specifies CATSMRDLYGYTF.

Notes on this clone: One junction end does not reproduce the germline sequence, and a read error may be involved. The chain joins TRBV7-9 to TRBJ1-4; the match to TRBD1 covers 7 bases. CDR1 is SEHNR, CDR2 FQNEAQ, per germline (reference sequence). The CDR3 spans 14 residues. The DNA for the CDR3 is TGTGCCAGCACCGGGACAGTAACTAACGAAAAACTGTTTTTT. Translating gives CASTGTVTNEKLFF.

This clone was detected only a few times. The chain carries TRBV7-9 and TRBJ1-4; 7 nucleotides line up with TRBD1. This CDR3 has 14 amino acids. In germline, CDR1 is SEHNR, CDR2 FQNEAQ (reference sequence). J gave up 2 bases and V 3 bases, and 0 bases lay outside the gene matches. CDR3 coding DNA: TGTGCCAGCAGCTTGGACAGGACTAATGAAAAACTGTTTTTT. Amino acids: CASSLDRTNEKLFF.

The chain has TRBV6-5 and TRBJ2-3, with a possible D match to TRBD2 (5 bases). The germline V gene encodes CDR1 MNHEY and CDR2 SVGAGI. This CDR3 has 12 residues. V was trimmed by 2 bases and J by 5 bases, leaving 5 bases between them. The CDR3 region has the DNA TGTGCCAGCAGTTACGAGGGAGATACGCAGTATTTT. The encoded protein is CASSYEGDTQYF.

The chain joins TRBV18 to TRBJ1-3; unclear D gene. The germline CDR1 and CDR2 sequences are KGHSH and LQKENI. CDR3 size: 13 residues. The ends were cut back, 3 bases at V and 3 bases at J, with 6 bases in the middle. CDR3 loop: CASSPGHGNTIYF. As DNA, the CDR3 is TGTGCCAGCTCACCTGGGCATGGAAACACCATATATTTT. The variable domain in full, with the rest retrieved from reference TRBV18 and TRBJ1-3, is NAGVMQNPRHLVRRRGQEARLRCSPMKGHSHVYWYRQLPEEGLKFMVYLQKENIIDESGMPKERFSAEFPKEGPSILRIQQVVRGDSAAYFCASSPGHGNTIYFGEGSWLTVV.

The chain uses TRBV13 and TRBJ2-7, with TRBD2 identical over 9 bases. CDR3 size: 17 residues. Germline-derived CDR1 and CDR2 are PRHDT and FYEKMQ (reference sequence). V lost 5 bases and J lost 4; bases outside the gene matches: 15. The CDR3 sequence: CASSPLPGTSKSYEQYF. Written as DNA, the CDR3 is TGTGCCAGCAGCCCACTCCCCGGGACTAGCAAATCTTACGAGCAGTACTTC.

The chain recombines TRBV27 with TRBJ2-3; 7 bases are a match to TRBD2. Germline CDR1 reads MNHEY; CDR2 reads SMNVEV (reference sequence). Trimming removed 6 bases from V and 1 base from J; junction bases left unmatched: 4. This CDR3 comprises 14 residues. CDR3 sequence reads: CASSESGGTDTQYF. The CDR3, as DNA: TGTGCCAGCAGCGAAAGCGGGGGCACAGATACGCAGTATTTT.

The chain uses TRBV6-5 and TRBJ1-1; D perhaps matches TRBD1 (6 bases). The V gene's germline CDR1 is MNHEY and CDR2 SVGAGI. The ends were cut back, 7 bases at V and 6 bases at J, with 18 bases in the middle. This CDR3 has 14 residues. CDR3 protein: CASIKGGVVAEAFF. The CDR3 DNA follows: TGTGCCAGCATCAAAGGGGGGGTCGTCGCTGAAGCTTTCTTT.

This chain links TRBV19 with TRBJ1-4, with TRBD1 matching over 8 bases. The CDR3 is made up of 14 amino acids. V shed 6 bases and J 7 bases; nucleotides not matched to a gene: 7. Germline-derived CDR1 and CDR2 are LNHDA and SQIVND (reference sequence). The CDR3 nucleotides read TGTGCCAGTAGATCAGGGGGCGGAGGTGAAAAACTGTTTTTT. Encoded protein: CASRSGGGGEKLFF.

The V gene is TRBV21-1, the J gene TRBJ1-2; TRBD1, the table's D call, was not compared with the DNA. TRBV21-1 is a pseudogene locus. This CDR3 comprises 17 residues. CDR3 region: CASSKNKQGHTPGGYTF. CDR3 bases: TGTGCCAGCAGCAAGAATAAACAGGGGCACACCCCAGGTGGCTACACCTTC.

In DNA, the CDR3 is TGCGCCACCCAGACACGATCGAACACCGGGGAGCTGTTTTTT. Its translation is CATQTRSNTGELFF. V and J are TRBV10-1 and TRBJ2-2; no clear D gene. The V end lost 10 bases, the J end lost 0 bases, and 12 bases lay between the germline ends. This CDR3 region has 14 residues. Germline V lookup: CDR1 WNHNN, CDR2 SYGVQD (reference sequence).